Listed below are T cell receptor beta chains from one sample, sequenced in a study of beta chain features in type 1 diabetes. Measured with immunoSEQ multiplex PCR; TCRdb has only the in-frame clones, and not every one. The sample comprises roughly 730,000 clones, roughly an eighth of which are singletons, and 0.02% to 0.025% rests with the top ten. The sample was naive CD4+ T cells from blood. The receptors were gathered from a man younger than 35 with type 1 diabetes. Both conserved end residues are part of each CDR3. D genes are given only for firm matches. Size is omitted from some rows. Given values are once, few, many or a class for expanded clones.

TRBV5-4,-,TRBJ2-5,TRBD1,CASSTGTGVETQYF,TGTGCCAGCAGCACCGGGACAGGGGTAGAGACCCAGTACTTC
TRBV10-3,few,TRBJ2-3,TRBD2,CAISEPVWASGKRNTQYF,TGTGCCATCAGTGAACCCGTGTGGGCTAGCGGGAAACGGAATACGCAGTATTTT
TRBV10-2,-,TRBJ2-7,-,CASSESSREQYF,TGCGCCAGCAGTGAGTCGAGCCGCGAGCAGTACTTC
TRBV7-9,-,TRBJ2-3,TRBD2,CASTLRPSGGGTQYF,TGTGCCAGCACCTTGAGGCCGTCGGGCGGGGGTACGCAGTATTTT
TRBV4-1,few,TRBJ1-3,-,CASSQLTGTGNTIYF,TGCGCCAGCAGCCAACTCACAGGGACTGGAAACACCATATATTTT
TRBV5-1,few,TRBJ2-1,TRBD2,CASSLGPAGVSYNEQFF,TGCGCCAGCAGCTTGGGTCCAGCGGGGGTATCCTACAATGAGCAGTTCTTC
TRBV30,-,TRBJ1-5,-,CAWSVSTVGQPQHF,TGTGCCTGGAGTGTAAGTACGGTTGGTCAGCCCCAGCATTTT
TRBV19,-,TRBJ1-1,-,CASSIWVQGDTEAFF,TGTGCCAGTAGTATTTGGGTGCAAGGGGACACTGAAGCTTTCTTT
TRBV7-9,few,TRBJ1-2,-,CASSLAAREDGYTF,TGTGCCAGCAGCTTAGCGGCCAGGGAGGATGGCTACACCTTC
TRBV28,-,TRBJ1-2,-,CASSFSPRGYTF,TGTGCCAGCAGCTTTTCGCCGCGAGGCTACACCTTC
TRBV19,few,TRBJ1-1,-,CASSIRGTLGAFF,TGTGCCAGTAGTATCCGAGGGACACTGGGAGCTTTCTTT
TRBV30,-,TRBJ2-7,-,CAWSVIGYEQYF,TGTGCCTGGAGTGTTATCGGCTACGAGCAGTACTTC
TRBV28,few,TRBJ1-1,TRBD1,CASSVPGQGNTEAFF,TGTGCCAGCAGTGTACCGGGACAGGGGAACACTGAAGCTTTCTTT
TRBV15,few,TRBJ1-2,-,CATSSRGRANYGYTF,TGTGCCACCAGCAGCCGGGGCAGAGCTAACTATGGCTACACCTTC
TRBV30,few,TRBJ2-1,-,CAWSVSGGAWNEQFF,TGTGCCTGGAGTGTCTCCGGAGGCGCATGGAATGAGCAGTTCTTC
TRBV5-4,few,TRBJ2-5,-,CASSLSSQETQYF,TGTGCCAGCAGCTTGAGTAGCCAAGAGACCCAGTACTTC
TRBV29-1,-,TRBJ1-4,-,CSAQRNEKLFF,TGCAGCGCCCAGCGGAATGAAAAACTGTTTTTT
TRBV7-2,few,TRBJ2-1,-,CASSLEGSGGSPYNEQFF,TGTGCCAGCAGCTTAGAGGGGAGTGGGGGGTCCCCCTACAATGAGCAGTTCTTC
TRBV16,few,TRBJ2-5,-,CASSPSEGPQETQYF,TGTGCCAGCAGCCCCTCGGAGGGCCCCCAAGAGACCCAGTACTTC
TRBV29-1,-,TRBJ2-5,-,CSAGRGSLETQYF,TGCAGCGCCGGAAGGGGGAGTTTGGAGACCCAGTACTTC
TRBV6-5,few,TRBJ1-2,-,CASRAAGANYGYTF,TGTGCCAGCAGGGCTGCGGGGGCTAACTATGGCTACACCTTC
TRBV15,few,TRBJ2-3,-,CATSLRALDTQYF,TGTGCCACCAGCTTACGGGCCTTAGATACGCAGTATTTT
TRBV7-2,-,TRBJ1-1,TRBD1,CASSLAGTGGYEAFF,TGTGCCAGCAGCTTAGCTGGGACAGGGGGCTATGAAGCTTTCTTT
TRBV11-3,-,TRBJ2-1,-,CASSLATSLSEQFF,TGTGCCAGCAGCTTAGCAACTAGTCTTAGTGAGCAGTTCTTC
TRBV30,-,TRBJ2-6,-,CAWSASGANVLTF,TGTGCCTGGAGCGCATCTGGGGCCAACGTCCTGACTTTC
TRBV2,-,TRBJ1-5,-,CASSPFSGANQPQHF,TGTGCCAGCAGTCCCTTTTCCGGGGCTAATCAGCCCCAGCATTTT
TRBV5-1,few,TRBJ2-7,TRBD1,CASSFTGQGNLYEQYF,TGCGCCAGCAGCTTTACTGGACAGGGGAACCTCTACGAGCAGTACTTC
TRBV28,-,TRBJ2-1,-,CASSSGALSYNEQFF,TGTGCCAGCAGCTCGGGGGCCCTCTCCTACAATGAGCAGTTCTTC
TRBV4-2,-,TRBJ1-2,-,CASSQGGQTSNYGYTF,TGTGCCAGCAGCCAAGGAGGGCAGACGAGCAACTATGGCTACACCTTC
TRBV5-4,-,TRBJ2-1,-,CASSLGGSSYNEQFF,TGTGCCAGCAGCTTGGGAGGGAGCTCCTACAATGAGCAGTTCTTC
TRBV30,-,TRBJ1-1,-,CAWSPRDTEAFF,TGTGCCTGGAGTCCTAGGGACACTGAAGCTTTCTTT
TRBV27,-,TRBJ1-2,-,CASSLGWDEGSGYTF,TGTGCCAGCAGTTTAGGGTGGGATGAGGGGTCTGGCTACACCTTC
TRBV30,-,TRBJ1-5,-,CAWSSGPLSQPQHF,TGTGCCTGGAGTTCCGGGCCCCTATCTCAGCCCCAGCATTTT
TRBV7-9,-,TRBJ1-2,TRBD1,CASSQDRVHGYTF,TGTGCCAGCAGTCAAGACAGGGTCCATGGCTACACCTTC
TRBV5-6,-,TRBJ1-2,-,CASSLIGAEGYGYTF,TGTGCCAGCAGCTTGATAGGGGCGGAAGGCTATGGCTACACCTTC
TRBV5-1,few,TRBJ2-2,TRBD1,CASSTGQGSTGELFF,TGCGCCAGCAGCACAGGACAGGGTTCCACCGGGGAGCTGTTTTTT
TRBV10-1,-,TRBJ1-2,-,CASSDGVAGYGYTF,TGCGCCAGCAGTGATGGGGTAGCCGGGTATGGCTACACCTTC
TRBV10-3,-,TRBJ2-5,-,CAISELLATETQYF,TGTGCCATCAGTGAGTTGCTAGCTACAGAGACCCAGTACTTC
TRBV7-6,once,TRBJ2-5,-,CASSLKAVTQYF,TGTGCCAGCAGCTTAAAAGCAGTTACCCAGTACTTC
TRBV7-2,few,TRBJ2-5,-,CASSLDQETQYF,TGTGCCAGCAGCTTAGATCAAGAGACCCAGTACTTC
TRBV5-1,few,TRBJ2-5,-,CASSLGLSETQYF,TGCGCCAGCAGCTTGGGACTGTCGGAGACCCAGTACTTC
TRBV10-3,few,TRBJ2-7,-,CAISGPRVSYEQYF,TGTGCCATCAGTGGGCCCAGGGTTTCCTACGAGCAGTACTTC
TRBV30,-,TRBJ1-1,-,CAWELGPQGTEAFF,TGTGCCTGGGAGCTGGGACCTCAAGGGACTGAAGCTTTCTTT
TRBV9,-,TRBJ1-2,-,CASSVDGGGYTF,TGTGCCAGCAGCGTAGATGGGGGTGGCTACACCTTC
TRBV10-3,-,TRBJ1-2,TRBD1,CATEQGASMSYTF,TGTGCCACCGAGCAGGGGGCTTCCATGAGCTACACCTTC
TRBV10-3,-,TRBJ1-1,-,CAISGHRETNTEAFF,TGTGCCATCAGTGGTCACAGGGAGACGAACACTGAAGCTTTCTTT